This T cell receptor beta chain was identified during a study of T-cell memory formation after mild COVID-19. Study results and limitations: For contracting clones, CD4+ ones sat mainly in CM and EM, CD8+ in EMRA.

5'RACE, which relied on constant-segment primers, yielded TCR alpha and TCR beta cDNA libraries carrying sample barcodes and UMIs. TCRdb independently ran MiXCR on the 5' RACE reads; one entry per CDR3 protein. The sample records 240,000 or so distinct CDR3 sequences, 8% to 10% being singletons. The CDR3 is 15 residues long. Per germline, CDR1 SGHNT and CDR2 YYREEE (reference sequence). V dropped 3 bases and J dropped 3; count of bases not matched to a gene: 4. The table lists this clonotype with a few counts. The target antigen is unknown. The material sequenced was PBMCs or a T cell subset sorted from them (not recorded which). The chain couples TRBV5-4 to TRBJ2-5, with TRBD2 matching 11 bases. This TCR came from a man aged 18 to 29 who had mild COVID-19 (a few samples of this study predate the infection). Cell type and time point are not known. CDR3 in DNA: TGTGCCAGCAGCTCCGGACTAGCGGGTAAAGAGACCCAGTACTTC. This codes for CASSSGLAGKETQYF.